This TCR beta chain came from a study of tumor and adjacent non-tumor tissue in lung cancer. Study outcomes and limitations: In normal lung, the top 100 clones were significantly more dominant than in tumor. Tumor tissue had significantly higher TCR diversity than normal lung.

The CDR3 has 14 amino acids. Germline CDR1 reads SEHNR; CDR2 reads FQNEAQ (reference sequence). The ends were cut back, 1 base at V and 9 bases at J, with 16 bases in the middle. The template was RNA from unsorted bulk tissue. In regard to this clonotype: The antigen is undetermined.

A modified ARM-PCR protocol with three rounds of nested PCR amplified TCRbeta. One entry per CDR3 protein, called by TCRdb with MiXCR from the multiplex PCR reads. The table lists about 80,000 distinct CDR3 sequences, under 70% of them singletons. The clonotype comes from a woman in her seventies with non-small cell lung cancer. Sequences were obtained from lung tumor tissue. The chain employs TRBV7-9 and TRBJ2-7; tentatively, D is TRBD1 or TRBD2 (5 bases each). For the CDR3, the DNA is TGTGCCAGCAGCTTAGGCGTGAGAGGGGTCGGGCAGTACTTC. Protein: CASSLGVRGVGQYF. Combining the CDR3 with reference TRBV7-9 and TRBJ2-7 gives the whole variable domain DTGVSQNPRHKITKRGQNVTFRCDPISEHNRLYWYRQTLGQGPEFLTYFQNEAQLEKSRLLSDRFSAERPKGSFSTLEIQRTEQGDSAMYLCASSLGVRGVGQYFGPGTRLTVT.